This T cell receptor beta chain was observed in a study of Graves' ophthalmopathy and Graves' hyperthyroidism (dated by TCRdb to about 2018). Some background on the complete study: Peripheral blood was collected at initial diagnosis, before any treatment. To tell Graves' ophthalmopathy apart from Graves' hyperthyroidism, and to predict which patients would progress to ophthalmopathy, the study relied on TCR beta repertoire signatures. In total, 135 blood samples were TCR-sequenced: some 40 ophthalmopathy, 75 hyperthyroidism and roughly 17 hyperthyroidism-to-ophthalmopathy patients. To explore V-J signatures distinguishing ophthalmopathy from hyperthyroidism, a discovery set of about a hundred patients (around 44 ophthalmopathy, about 57 stable hyperthyroidism) was enrolled. The independent validation cohort included 20 or so hyperthyroidism patients plus 17 patients who later progressed from hyperthyroidism to ophthalmopathy. In roughly six hyperthyroidism patients, the T-cell repertoire of thyroid tissue was compared with the T-cell repertoire of blood. Following sample collection, hyperthyroidism patients were given methimazole at a starting dose of 30 mg daily, and ophthalmopathy patients were given high-dose intravenous methylprednisolone. The roughly 94 discovery patients were randomly divided into training and test sets at a 7:3 ratio. Study-level results and caveats: No statistical method was used to predetermine the sample size, and group allocation was not hidden from the investigators. In validation, the model predicted ophthalmopathy progression with about 71% sensitivity and 72% to 80% specificity; more than ten predicted patients were CT-confirmed with GO in a median of about 6.2 months. Most expanded thyroid clonotypes with frequency above 0.001 were also detected in blood, suggesting blood repertoires may reflect the thyroid immune response. The 13-signature model separated ophthalmopathy from stable hyperthyroidism with 85% to 90% sensitivity and just under 84% specificity in cross-validation, and 80%/75% in the test set.

For repertoire sequencing, TCR beta CDR3 regions were amplified from RNA transcripts. HTBI primers and the Qiagen OneStep RT-PCR kit were used in a first-round RT-PCR, which was followed by a second-round multiplex PCR, size selection and purification. The libraries underwent paired-end sequencing with 100 bp reads on an Illumina HiSeq2000. The original methods were these. SOAPnuke was used to process the reads, removing any read that contained adapters or uncalled bases, had a mean Phred below 15, or lacked an exact match to the constant primer or identifier. High-quality paired reads were merged with COPE v1.2.5. Unique nucleotide sequences were defined as clonotypes and aligned to IMGT TRB V, D and J references using MiTCR v1.1. The analysis was limited to V-J combinations with a frequency above 0.0001, which together covered 99.2% of repertoires. For each V-J combination, a TCR clonal expansion and chaos score was defined as the ratio of F50 clonal expansion to chaos observed in the TCRdist matrix. Welch's t-statistics and random forest were used to reduce features to about 13 V-J combinations, which were fed into a naive Bayes classifier. The Morisita-Horn index was used to measure how similar the thyroid and blood repertoires were. TCRdb trimmed the raw reads at Q25, called clones with MiXCR and kept productive beta chains. Identical CDR3 proteins give one entry, which carries the most common genes and DNA. TCRdb assigned the V and J calls; the authors' analysis was not used. The sample has 170,000 or so distinct CDR3 sequences on record, around two fifths of them singletons. Around 5.5% of the sample is in the top ten clones.

Reading from cysteine to phenylalanine, the CDR3 counts 13 amino acids. Only the CDR3 portion is preserved as DNA: 39 bases, with reading frame beginning at the first base. Ends trimmed: V by 7 bases, J by 4 bases; bases unmatched to a gene: 5. Ten or more counts support this clonotype. Its antigen is not yet known. Per-base quality was not reported, and no clone a single base away is much larger than it. Patients with ophthalmopathy had moderately to severely active disease, with a Clinical Activity Score of 3 or more, a NOSPECS grade of 4 or more, and a disease duration of less than 3 months. Patients with other autoimmune diseases, uncontrolled infections, pregnancy or lactation were excluded from the study. Clinical symptoms, serum thyroxine, TRAb, thyroid ultrasound and orbital computed tomography formed the basis of the diagnosis. Using Ficoll-Paque density gradient centrifugation, PBMCs were isolated from 9 to 10 ml of fresh peripheral blood. Trizol reagent was used to extract the total RNA, and its quality was then checked on an Agilent 2100 Bioanalyzer.

The sequence was collected from a woman aged 40 to 50 with Graves' ophthalmopathy. Donor details come from another sample of the same person, matched by shared clones. Material: peripheral blood. The chain uses TRBV12-3 or TRBV12-4 and TRBJ1-1; TRBD1 aligns with 8 central bases. In nucleotides, the sequence is TGTGCCAGCACCCCGACAGGGGTCACTGAAGCTTTCTTT. Its protein is CASTPTGVTEAFF.